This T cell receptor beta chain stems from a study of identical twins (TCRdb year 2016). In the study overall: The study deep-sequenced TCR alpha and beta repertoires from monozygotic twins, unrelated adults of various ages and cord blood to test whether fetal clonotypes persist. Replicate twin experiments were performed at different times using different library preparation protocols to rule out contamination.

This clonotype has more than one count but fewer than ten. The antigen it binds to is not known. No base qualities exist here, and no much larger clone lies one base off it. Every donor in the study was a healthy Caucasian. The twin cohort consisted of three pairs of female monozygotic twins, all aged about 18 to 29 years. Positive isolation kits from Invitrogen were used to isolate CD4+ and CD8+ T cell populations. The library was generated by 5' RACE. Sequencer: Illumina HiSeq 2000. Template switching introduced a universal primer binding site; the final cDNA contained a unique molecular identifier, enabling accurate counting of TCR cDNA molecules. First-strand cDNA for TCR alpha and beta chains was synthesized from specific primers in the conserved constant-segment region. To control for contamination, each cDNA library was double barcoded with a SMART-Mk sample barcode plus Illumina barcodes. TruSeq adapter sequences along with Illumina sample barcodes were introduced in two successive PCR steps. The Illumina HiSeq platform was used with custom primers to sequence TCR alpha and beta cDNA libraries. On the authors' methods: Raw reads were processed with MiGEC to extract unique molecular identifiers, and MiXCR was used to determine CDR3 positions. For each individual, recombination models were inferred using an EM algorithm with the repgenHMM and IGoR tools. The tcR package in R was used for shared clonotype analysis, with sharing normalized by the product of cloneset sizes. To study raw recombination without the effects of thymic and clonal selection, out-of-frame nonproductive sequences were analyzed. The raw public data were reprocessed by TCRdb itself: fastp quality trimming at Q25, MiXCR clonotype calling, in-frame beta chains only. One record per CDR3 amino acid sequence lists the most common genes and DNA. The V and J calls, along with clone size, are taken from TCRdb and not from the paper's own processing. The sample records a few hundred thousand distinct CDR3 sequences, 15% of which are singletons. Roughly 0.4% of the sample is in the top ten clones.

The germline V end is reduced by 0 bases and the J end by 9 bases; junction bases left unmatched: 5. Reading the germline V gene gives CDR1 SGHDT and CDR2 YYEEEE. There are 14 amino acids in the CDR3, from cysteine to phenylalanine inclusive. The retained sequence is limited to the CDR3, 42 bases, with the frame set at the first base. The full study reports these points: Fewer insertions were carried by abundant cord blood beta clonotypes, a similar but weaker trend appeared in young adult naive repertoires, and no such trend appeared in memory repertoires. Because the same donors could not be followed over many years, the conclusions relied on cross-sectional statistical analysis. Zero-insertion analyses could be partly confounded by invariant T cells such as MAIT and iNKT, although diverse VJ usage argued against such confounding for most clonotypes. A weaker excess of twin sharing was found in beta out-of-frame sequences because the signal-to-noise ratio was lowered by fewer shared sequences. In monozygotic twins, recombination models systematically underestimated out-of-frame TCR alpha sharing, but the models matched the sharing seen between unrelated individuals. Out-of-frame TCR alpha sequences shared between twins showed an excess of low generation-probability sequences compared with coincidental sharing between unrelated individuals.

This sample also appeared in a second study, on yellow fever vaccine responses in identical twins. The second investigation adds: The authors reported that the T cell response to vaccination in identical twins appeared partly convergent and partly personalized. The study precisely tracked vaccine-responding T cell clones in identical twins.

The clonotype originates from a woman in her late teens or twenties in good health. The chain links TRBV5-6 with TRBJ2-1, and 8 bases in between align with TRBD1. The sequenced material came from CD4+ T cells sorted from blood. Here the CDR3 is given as CASSLGTGRSEQFF. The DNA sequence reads TGTGCCAGCAGCTTGGGGACAGGGCGGAGTGAGCAGTTCTTC.